This T cell receptor beta chain was found in a study of blood T cell repertoires in COVID-19. Study overall: From the United States, Italy and Spain came samples of acute and convalescent COVID-19. PBMCs, B-cell-depleted T cells, or T cells provided the cDNA or gDNA that made up the material.

There are 12 residues in the CDR3. In germline, CDR1 is MNHNY, CDR2 SVGAGI (reference sequence). The V gene lost 5 bases and the J gene lost 6 bases, with 11 bases spanning the gap. Measured with immunoSEQ multiplex PCR; TCRdb has only the in-frame clones, and not every one. In the table there are approximately 59,000 clones, about 81% of which are singletons. The sequence derives from a man older than 75 with acute or convalescent COVID-19. Sequencing input: peripheral blood. The J gene is TRBJ2-7, the V gene TRBV6-6; D unclear. CDR3 region: CASSRPRSEQYF. DNA for the CDR3: TGTGCCAGCAGTCGGCCGAGGAGCGAGCAGTACTTC.